This T cell receptor (beta chain) was identified during a study of human T cells and chemical hapten exposure. On the study more broadly: Patches that contained 0.01% DPC were applied to the upper back and read at 6 days.

The CDR3 is 15 residues long. Germline V CDR1 and CDR2: MNHEY, SMNVEV (reference sequence). Documented time point: pre-sensitization, week 0. Treatment defined: therapeutic diphenylcyclopropenone sensitization with weekly scalp DPC. Venepuncture was done earlier than the placement of each patch test. Non-pregnant alopecia patients aged 18 to 70, suitable for DPC therapy. Worth noting for this clonotype: One base away lies a much larger clone, so this may be a sequencing read error.

MiXCR, applied by TCRdb to the RACE reads, yields one record per CDR3 protein. The table records around 92,000 distinct CDR3 sequences, less than 14% of them present only once. This sequence joins TRBV27 and TRBJ1-1, with D uncertain. The sample was whole blood, taken in connection with sensitization to the hapten diphenylcyclopropenone (DPC). This TCR was sampled from an older woman with alopecia areata. Some clones in this sample may be carry-over from other donors' samples. The CDR3 here is CASSLANTMNTEVFF. CDR3 nucleotides: TGTGCCAGCAGTTTAGCAAACACAATGAACACTGAAGTTTTCTTT.